Shown below are 30 T cell receptor beta chains from a single sample sequenced in a study of T cell responses to AZD1222 COVID-19 vaccine. Assay: immunoSEQ multiplex PCR; the TCRdb copy retains only in-frame clones and omits some. This table has about 81,000 clones, roughly 90% appearing once. Sample: peripheral blood, taken 28 days after the second AZD1222 dose. The receptors derive from an adult who received the AZD1222 COVID-19 vaccine.

The chain carries TRBV19 and TRBJ2-1, with a tentative D call TRBD1 (6 bases). Per the germline V gene, CDR1 is LNHDA and CDR2 is SQIVND (reference sequence). The CDR3 loop spans 13 amino acids. V was pared by 5 bases and J by 4 bases, with 9 bases between. The CDR3 DNA sequence: TGTGCCAGTAGTTATGACAGGTACAATGAGCAGTTCTTC. Protein: CASSYDRYNEQFF.

The rearrangement joins TRBV5-5 to TRBJ2-7, with 7 bases identical to TRBD1. CDR1 and CDR2 (germline): SGHKS, YYEKEE (reference sequence). The junction had 6 bases not matched to a gene; V was cut back by 0 bases and J by 3 bases. This CDR3 contains 15 residues. CDR3 sequence reads: CASSLASGGDYEQYF. DNA for the CDR3: TGTGCCAGCAGCTTGGCTTCAGGGGGAGACTACGAGCAGTACTTC. Supplemented by reference TRBV5-5 and TRBJ2-7, the full variable domain reads DAGVTQSPTHLIKTRGQQVTLRCSPISGHKSVSWYQQVLGQGPQFIFQYYEKEERGRGNFPDRFSARQFPNYSSELNVNALLLGDSALYLCASSLASGGDYEQYFGPGTRLTVT.

The chain has TRBV2 and TRBJ2-7; 8 positions match TRBD1. With V trimmed by 3 bases and J by 9 bases, 4 bases remained unmatched. This CDR3 has 12 residues. CDR1 and CDR2 (germline): SNHLY, FYNNEI. Written as DNA, the CDR3 is TGTGCCAGCAGTGAGACAGGGGCTATGCAGTACTTC. It is translated as CASSETGAMQYF.

The DNA of the CDR3 is TGTGCCAGTAGTATAGGTGGGGGGCAGGGCAGCAATGAGCAGTTCTTC. It specifies CASSIGGGQGSNEQFF. The chain uses TRBV19 and TRBJ2-1, with D perhaps assigned TRBD1 or TRBD2 (6 bases each). Germline CDR1 reads LNHDA; CDR2 reads SQIVND (reference sequence). The ends were cut back, 1 base at V and 6 bases at J, with 16 bases in the middle. The CDR3 contains 16 residues.

The V and J genes are TRBV3-1 (or the pseudogene TRBV3-2) and TRBJ2-3, with 7 nucleotides matching TRBD1. V lost 1 base and J lost 2; bases outside the gene matches: 6. This CDR3 comprises 16 residues. Germline V gene sequence: CDR1 LGHDT, CDR2 YNNKEL (reference sequence). The CDR3 DNA reads TGTGCCAGCAGCCAAGTCAGGGGGTTCAACACAGATACGCAGTATTTT. This encodes CASSQVRGFNTDTQYF.

Here the CDR3 DNA reads TGTGCCAGCAGTTGGGGTTCGGCGGGAGGACCGTTCTTC. It encodes CASSWGSAGGPFF. The chain links TRBV27 to TRBJ2-1; 8 bases map to TRBD2. The CDR3 has 13 amino acids. The V gene's germline CDR1 is MNHEY and CDR2 SMNVEV (reference sequence). The V and J ends lost 4 bases and 15 bases, in that order; junction bases with no gene match: 11.

The genes are TRBV12-2 and TRBJ2-1. TRBV12-2 is a pseudogene. This CDR3 region has 10 residues. The CDR3 loop reads CASRYNEQFF. The CDR3 DNA reads TGTGCAAGTCGTTACAATGAGCAGTTCTTC.

The chain is built from TRBV7-3 and TRBJ2-7; D may correspond to TRBD1 or TRBD2 (5 bases each). V was cut by 5 bases and J by 7 bases, with 15 bases left in between. Germline loops: CDR1 SGHTA, CDR2 FQGTGA. This CDR3 spans 13 amino acids. CDR3 coding DNA: TGTGCCAGCAGCGGTCGAGGGGCCTCGGAGCAGTACTTC. Protein: CASSGRGASEQYF.

The V gene is TRBV28, the J gene TRBJ1-6, with a possible D match to TRBD1 (5 bases). Germline values: CDR1 MDHEN, CDR2 SYDVKM. Trimming cost V 6 bases and J 10 bases, with 10 bases left between them. The length of the CDR3 is 12 residues. This CDR3 is CASSRAYSPLHF. The CDR3 DNA reads as TGTGCCAGCAGCAGGGCTTACTCACCCCTCCACTTT.

This clone was detected only a few times. The chain has TRBV19 and TRBJ2-2; D perhaps matches TRBD2 (5 bases). The CDR3 spans 18 residues. Germline V gene sequence: CDR1 LNHDA, CDR2 SQIVND (reference sequence). The V end lost 2 bases, the J end lost 4 bases, and 20 bases lay between the germline ends. For the CDR3, the DNA is TGTGCCAGTAGTATACGTCCGGGGTTGGGAATCTTCACCGGGGAGCTGTTTTTT. Translation gives CASSIRPGLGIFTGELFF. Supplemented by reference TRBV19 and TRBJ2-2, the full variable domain reads DGGITQSPKYLFRKEGQNVTLSCEQNLNHDAMYWYRQDPGQGLRLIYYSQIVNDFQKGDIAEGYSVSREKKESFPLTVTSAQKNPTAFYLCASSIRPGLGIFTGELFFGEGSRLTVL.

The chain links TRBV20-1 to TRBJ2-3; 8 bases match TRBD2. The CDR3 length is 17 residues. V lost 3 bases to trimming and J lost 4 bases; unmatched junction nucleotides: 15. Germline-derived CDR1 and CDR2 are DFQATT and SNEGSKA (reference sequence). The CDR3 nucleotides read TGCAGTGCTAGTAACCGGGCACAAGCGGGAGAGGCAGATACGCAGTATTTT. This gives the protein CSASNRAQAGEADTQYF.

In its sample, this clone was seen once. This chain joins TRBV4-1 and TRBJ1-3; 10 nucleotides line up with TRBD1. Germline CDR1 is MGHRA and CDR2 is YSYEKL. J gave up 1 base and V 1 base, and 4 bases lay outside the gene matches. The CDR3 extends over 17 amino acids. In nucleotides, the CDR3 is TGCGCCAGCAGCCAAGGGACAGGGGGGACTTCTGGAAACACCATATATTTT. This gives the protein CASSQGTGGTSGNTIYF.

The V gene is TRBV4-2, the J gene TRBJ2-1, with D possibly matching TRBD2 (6 bases). From germline, CDR1 is LGHNA and CDR2 YNFKEQ. The CDR3 is 18 residues long. V was trimmed by 5 bases and J by 5 bases, leaving 25 bases between them. CDR3 DNA: TGTGCCAGCAGCAACCGGGTCGCCAGACCGGGAGCGGACAATGAGCAGTTCTTC. It is translated as CASSNRVARPGADNEQFF.

The rearrangement links TRBV19 to TRBJ1-4; D is perhaps TRBD1 (5 bases). The V gene lost 5 bases and the J gene lost 6 bases, with 10 bases spanning the gap. Germline V lookup: CDR1 LNHDA, CDR2 SQIVND (reference sequence). This CDR3 comprises 13 residues. As DNA, the CDR3 is TGTGCCAGTAGTCTTCAGGGTTATGAAAAACTGTTTTTT. Amino acid sequence: CASSLQGYEKLFF.

This sequence joins TRBV5-1 and TRBJ2-5; D not certain. CDR3 length: 13 amino acids. In germline, CDR1 is SGHRS, CDR2 YFSETQ. Trimming pared 3 bases from V and 5 bases from J, leaving 11 bases between. This CDR3 is CASSSTPEETQYF. Here the CDR3 DNA reads TGCGCCAGCAGCTCCACCCCAGAGGAGACCCAGTACTTC.

The V gene is TRBV10-3, the J gene TRBJ2-3, with D maybe TRBD1 (5 bases). CDR1 is ENHRY, CDR2 SYGVKD, per germline. This CDR3 is built from 12 residues. V was shortened by 3 bases and J by 10 bases, with 11 bases between the two germline ends. The CDR3 is CAISDTGAAQYF. The CDR3 nucleotides read TGTGCCATCAGTGATACTGGGGCTGCGCAGTATTTT.

The J gene is TRBJ2-3, the V gene TRBV28; 12 bases line up with TRBD1. Germline values: CDR1 MDHEN, CDR2 SYDVKM. The CDR3 is made up of 15 amino acids. Germline trimming cut 6 bases from V and 0 bases from J; bases unmatched to any gene: 1. DNA for the CDR3: TGTGCCAGCAGGGGACAGGGGGCGAGCACAGATACGCAGTATTTT. This gives the protein CASRGQGASTDTQYF.

This chain joins TRBV28 and TRBJ1-1; D remains ambiguous. V gave up 10 bases and J gave up 2 bases, with 11 bases separating them. The CDR3 has 12 residues. Germline loops: CDR1 MDHEN, CDR2 SYDVKM. CDR3 DNA: TGTGCCACCAAAGAGATAAACACTGAAGCTTTCTTT. Translating gives CATKEINTEAFF.

The genes are TRBV5-1 and TRBJ2-5; TRBD1 might be the D (6 bases). The germline gives CDR1 SGHRS, CDR2 YFSETQ. Between the trimmed V and J ends, which lost 3 bases and 2 bases, there was a span of 14 bases. There are 15 residues in the CDR3. The chain's CDR3 is CASSSTGTQQETQYF. As DNA, the CDR3 is TGCGCCAGCAGCTCAACCGGGACACAGCAAGAGACCCAGTACTTC.

This clone was counted between two and nine times. V and J are TRBV9 and TRBJ1-2, with no clear D. The CDR3 contains 14 residues. Germline CDR1 reads SGDLS; CDR2 reads YYNGEE. Trimming took 1 base from V and 0 from J, leaving 7 bases between them. CDR3 DNA sequence: TGTGCCAGCAGCGTATTCGGTACTAACTATGGCTACACCTTC. Residues: CASSVFGTNYGYTF.

The chain combines TRBV4-3 with TRBJ1-4; 7 bases map to TRBD1. This CDR3 has 16 amino acids. The J segment lost 7 bases and the V segment lost 0 bases, leaving 8 bases of the junction unmatched. CDR1 LGHNA and CDR2 YSLEER come from the germline V gene. CDR3 residues: CASSQDLNRGGEKLFF. The CDR3 region has the DNA TGCGCCAGCAGCCAAGACCTGAACAGGGGTGGTGAAAAACTGTTTTTT.

A few counts support this clone. J is TRBJ2-7 and V is TRBV6-4; TRBD2 agrees at 9 bases. With V trimmed by 4 bases and J by 0 bases, 7 bases remained unmatched. Germline V gives CDR1 MRHNA, CDR2 SNTAGT. This CDR3 spans 16 amino acids. The CDR3 is CASSAPSGRISYEQYF. CDR3 bases: TGTGCCAGCAGTGCCCCGAGCGGGAGGATCTCCTACGAGCAGTACTTC.

This clone appeared once. The gene calls are TRBV6-5 and TRBJ1-5; no firm D call. This CDR3 has 15 amino acids. The germline CDR1 and CDR2 sequences are MNHEY and SVGAGI. Trimming shortened V by 5 bases and J by 0 bases, and 11 bases separated the two germline ends. The CDR3, as DNA: TGTGCCAGCAGTACAGATTCATATAGCAATCAGCCCCAGCATTTT. It is translated as CASSTDSYSNQPQHF.

This rearrangement joins TRBV2 to TRBJ1-5; D remains unclear. V lost 6 bases to trimming and J lost 0 bases, with 9 bases between them. CDR1 is SNHLY and CDR2 is FYNNEI in the germline V gene. The CDR3 is 14 amino acids. Here the CDR3 DNA reads TGTGCCAGCAGAAGTGGGGATAGCAATCAGCCCCAGCATTTT. This sequence encodes CASRSGDSNQPQHF. Drawing the rest from reference TRBV2 and TRBJ1-5, the complete variable domain is EPEVTQTPSHQVTQMGQEVILRCVPISNHLYFYWYRQILGQKVEFLVSFYNNEISEKSEIFDDQFSVERPDGSNFTLKIRSTKLEDSAMYFCASRSGDSNQPQHFGDGTRLSIL.

The genes are TRBV11-2 and TRBJ1-2, with D possibly TRBD1 on 6 matching bases. This CDR3 spans 13 amino acids. V gave up 1 base and J gave up 8 bases, with 11 bases separating them. Germline CDR1 reads SGHAT; CDR2 reads FQNNGV. CDR3 sequence (DNA): TGTGCCAGCAGCTTAGCGGTGGGGGGCGGCTACACCTTC. It translates to CASSLAVGGGYTF.

The chain's CDR3 is CASSLSGDTEAFF. CDR3 in DNA: TGTGCCAGCAGCTTATCGGGCGACACTGAAGCTTTCTTT. The chain employs TRBV11-3 and TRBJ1-1; no clear D. The V end lost 2 bases, the J end lost 3 bases, and 7 bases lay between the germline ends. The CDR3 is made up of 13 amino acids. Germline assignment: CDR1 SGHNT and CDR2 YENEEA.

The V call is TRBV28, the J call TRBJ1-2, with 8 bases fitting TRBD1. CDR3 length: 14 amino acids. V gave up 6 bases and J gave up 3 bases; unmatched junction bases: 6. Germline V CDR1 and CDR2: MDHEN, SYDVKM. The CDR3 region has the DNA TGTGCCAGCAGGGGGACAGGCTCATACTATGGCTACACCTTC. Translated: CASRGTGSYYGYTF.

The chain couples TRBV24-1 to TRBJ1-1; 7 nucleotides align to TRBD1. Germline trimming cut 6 bases from V and 0 bases from J; bases unmatched to any gene: 9. This CDR3 is built from 16 residues. Looked up from germline, CDR1 is KGHDR and CDR2 is SFDVKD. As DNA, the CDR3 is TGTGCCACCAGTTGGAGGGGGCGCAAGATGAACACTGAAGCTTTCTTT. This translates into CATSWRGRKMNTEAFF.

The chain joins TRBV7-9 to TRBJ2-7; 8 bases align to TRBD2. The CDR3 runs 13 residues. After removal of 4 bases from V and 3 bases from J, the junction contained 2 bases not matched to a gene. The germline gives CDR1 SEHNR, CDR2 FQNEAQ (reference sequence). The CDR3: CASSSGLVYEQYF. CDR3 DNA sequence: TGTGCCAGCAGCTCGGGACTAGTCTACGAGCAGTACTTC.

The chain joins TRBV10-2 to TRBJ2-7, with D possibly being TRBD2 (6 bases). The germline V and J ends were trimmed by 4 bases and 0 bases, with 10 bases remaining between them. CDR1 is WSHSY, CDR2 SAAADI, per germline. This CDR3 region has 14 residues. The CDR3 DNA reads as TGCGCCAGCAGTGTCCTAGCGAACTCCTACGAGCAGTACTTC. Protein sequence: CASSVLANSYEQYF.